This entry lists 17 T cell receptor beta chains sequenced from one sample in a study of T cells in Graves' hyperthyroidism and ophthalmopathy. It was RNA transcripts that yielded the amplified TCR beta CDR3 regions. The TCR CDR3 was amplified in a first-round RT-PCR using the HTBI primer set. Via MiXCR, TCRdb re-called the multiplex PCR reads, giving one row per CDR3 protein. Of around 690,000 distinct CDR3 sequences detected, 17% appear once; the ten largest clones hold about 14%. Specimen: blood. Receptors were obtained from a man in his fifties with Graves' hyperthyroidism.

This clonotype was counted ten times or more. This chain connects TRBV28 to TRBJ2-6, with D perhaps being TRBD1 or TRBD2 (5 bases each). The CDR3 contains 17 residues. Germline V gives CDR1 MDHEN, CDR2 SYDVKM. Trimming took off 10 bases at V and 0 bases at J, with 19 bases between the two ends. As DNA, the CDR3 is TGTGCCACTACTAGTCAGGGATGGAGCTCTGGGGCCAACGTCCTGACTTTC. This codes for CATTSQGWSSGANVLTF.

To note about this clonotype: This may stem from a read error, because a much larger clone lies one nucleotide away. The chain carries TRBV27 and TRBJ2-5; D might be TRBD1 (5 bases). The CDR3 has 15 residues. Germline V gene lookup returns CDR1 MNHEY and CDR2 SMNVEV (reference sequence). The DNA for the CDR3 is TGTGTCAGCAGTTTATCCGGCAGAGACAGAGAGACCCAGTACTTC. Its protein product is CVSSLSGRDRETQYF.

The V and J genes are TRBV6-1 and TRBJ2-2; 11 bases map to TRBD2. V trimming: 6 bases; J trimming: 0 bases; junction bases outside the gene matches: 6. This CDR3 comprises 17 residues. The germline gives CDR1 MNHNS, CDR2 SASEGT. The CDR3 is CASSRALAGANTGELFF. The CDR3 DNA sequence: TGTGCCAGCAGCCGCGCACTAGCGGGAGCGAACACCGGGGAGCTGTTTTTT.

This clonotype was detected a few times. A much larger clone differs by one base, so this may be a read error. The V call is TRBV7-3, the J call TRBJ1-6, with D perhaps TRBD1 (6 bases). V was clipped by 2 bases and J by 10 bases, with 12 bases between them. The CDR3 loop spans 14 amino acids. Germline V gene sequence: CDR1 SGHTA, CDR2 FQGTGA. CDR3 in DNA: TGTGCCAGCAGCTTACAGGGGAGTTCGTCACCCCTCCACTTT. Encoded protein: CASSLQGSSSPLHF.

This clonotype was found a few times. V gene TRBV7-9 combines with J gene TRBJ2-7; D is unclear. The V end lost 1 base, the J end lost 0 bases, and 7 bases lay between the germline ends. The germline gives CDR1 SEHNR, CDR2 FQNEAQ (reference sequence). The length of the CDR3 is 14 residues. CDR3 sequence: CASSLGAHSYEQYF. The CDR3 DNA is TGTGCCAGCAGCTTAGGGGCCCACTCCTACGAGCAGTACTTC.

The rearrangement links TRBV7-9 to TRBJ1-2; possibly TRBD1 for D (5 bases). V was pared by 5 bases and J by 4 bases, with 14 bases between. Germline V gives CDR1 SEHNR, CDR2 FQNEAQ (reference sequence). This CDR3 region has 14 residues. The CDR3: CASSRDRGTYGYTF. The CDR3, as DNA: TGTGCCAGCAGCCGAGACCGGGGCACCTATGGCTACACCTTC.

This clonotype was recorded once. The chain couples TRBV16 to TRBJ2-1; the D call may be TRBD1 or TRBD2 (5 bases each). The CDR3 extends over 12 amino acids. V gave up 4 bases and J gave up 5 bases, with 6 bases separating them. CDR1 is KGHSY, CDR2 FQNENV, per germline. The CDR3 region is CASSRGHNEQFF. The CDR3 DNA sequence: TGTGCCAGCAGCCGGGGACACAATGAGCAGTTCTTC.

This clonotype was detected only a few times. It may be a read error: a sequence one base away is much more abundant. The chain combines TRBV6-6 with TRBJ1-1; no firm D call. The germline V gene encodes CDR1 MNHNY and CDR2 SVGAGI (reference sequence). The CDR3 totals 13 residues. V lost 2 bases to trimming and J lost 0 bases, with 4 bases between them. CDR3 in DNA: TGTGCCAGCAGTTACGACATGAACACTGAAGCTTTCTTT. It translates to CASSYDMNTEAFF.

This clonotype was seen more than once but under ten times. The CDR3 DNA reads as TGTGCCAGCAGTACTTGGACAGGGGGCACAGATACGCAGTATTTT. Protein product: CASSTWTGGTDTQYF. The genes are TRBV27 and TRBJ2-3; 9 bases agree with TRBD1. The CDR3 extends over 15 amino acids. Germline V gene lookup returns CDR1 MNHEY and CDR2 SMNVEV (reference sequence). Trimming removed 5 bases from V and 1 base from J; junction bases left unmatched: 4.

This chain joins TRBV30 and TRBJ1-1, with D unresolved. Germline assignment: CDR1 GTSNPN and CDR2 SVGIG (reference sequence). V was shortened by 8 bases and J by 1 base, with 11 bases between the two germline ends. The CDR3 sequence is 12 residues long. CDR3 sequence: CARSTENTEAFF. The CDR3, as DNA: TGTGCCAGATCGACCGAGAACACTGAAGCTTTCTTT.

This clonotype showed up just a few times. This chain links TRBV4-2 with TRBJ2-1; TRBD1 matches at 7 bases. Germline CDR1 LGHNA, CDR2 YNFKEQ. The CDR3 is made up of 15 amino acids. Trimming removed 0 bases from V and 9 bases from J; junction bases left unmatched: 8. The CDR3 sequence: CASSQELGQFSEQFF. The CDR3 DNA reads TGTGCCAGCAGCCAAGAACTGGGACAGTTTAGTGAGCAGTTCTTC.

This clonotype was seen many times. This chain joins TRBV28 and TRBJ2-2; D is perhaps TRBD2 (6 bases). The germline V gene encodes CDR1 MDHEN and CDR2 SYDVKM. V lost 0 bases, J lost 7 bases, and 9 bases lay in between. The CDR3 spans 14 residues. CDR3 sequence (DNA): TGTGCCAGCAGTTTATGGCGGGGCAACGGGGAGCTGTTTTTT. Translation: CASSLWRGNGELFF.

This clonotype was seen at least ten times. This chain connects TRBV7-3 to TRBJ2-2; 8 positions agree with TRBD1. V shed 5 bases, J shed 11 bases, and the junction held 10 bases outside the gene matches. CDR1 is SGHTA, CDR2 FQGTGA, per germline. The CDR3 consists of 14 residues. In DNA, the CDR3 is TGTGCCAGCAGCCCGGGGGACAGGACGACCGAGCTGTTTTTT. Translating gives CASSPGDRTTELFF. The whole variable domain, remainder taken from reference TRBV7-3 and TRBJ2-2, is GAGVSQTPSNKVTEKGKYVELRCDPISGHTALYWYRQSLGQGPEFLIYFQGTGAADDSGLPNDRFFAVRPEGSVSTLKIQRTERGDSAVYLCASSPGDRTTELFFGEGSRLTVL.

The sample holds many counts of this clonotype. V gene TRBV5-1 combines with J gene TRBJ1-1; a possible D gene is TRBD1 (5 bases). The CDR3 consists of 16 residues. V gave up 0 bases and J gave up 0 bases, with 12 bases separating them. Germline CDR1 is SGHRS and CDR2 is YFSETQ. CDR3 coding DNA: TGCGCCAGCAGCTTGGCCGGGGCGTCGATGAACACTGAAGCTTTCTTT. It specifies CASSLAGASMNTEAFF.

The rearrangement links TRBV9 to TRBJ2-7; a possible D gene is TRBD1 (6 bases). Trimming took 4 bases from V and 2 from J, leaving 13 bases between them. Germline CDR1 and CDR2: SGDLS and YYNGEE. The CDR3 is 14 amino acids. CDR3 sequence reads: CASSPTGTPYEQYF. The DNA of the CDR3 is TGTGCCAGCAGCCCGACCGGGACACCCTACGAGCAGTACTTC.

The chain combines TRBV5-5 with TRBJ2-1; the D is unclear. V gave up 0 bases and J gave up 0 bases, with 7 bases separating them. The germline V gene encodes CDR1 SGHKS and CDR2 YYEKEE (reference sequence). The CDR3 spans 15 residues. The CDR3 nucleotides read TGTGCCAGCAGCTTGGACGGGCCCTCCTACAATGAGCAGTTCTTC. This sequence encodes CASSLDGPSYNEQFF.

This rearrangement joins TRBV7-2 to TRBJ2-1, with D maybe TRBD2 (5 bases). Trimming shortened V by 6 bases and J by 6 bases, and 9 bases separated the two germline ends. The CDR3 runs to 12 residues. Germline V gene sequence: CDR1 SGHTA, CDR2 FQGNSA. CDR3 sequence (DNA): TGTGCCAGCAGGCGGGTTGGCAATGAGCAGTTCTTC. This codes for CASRRVGNEQFF. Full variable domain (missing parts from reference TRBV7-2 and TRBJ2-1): GAGVSQSPSNKVTEKGKDVELRCDPISGHTALYWYRQSLGQGLEFLIYFQGNSAPDKSGLPSDRFSAERTGGSVSTLTIQRTQQEDSAVYLCASRRVGNEQFFGPGTRLTVL.